This TCR beta chain appears in the sequencing data of a study of shared clonotypes between healthy human individuals. V was pared by 2 bases and J by 3 bases, with 13 bases between. Germline CDR1 reads KGHSH; CDR2 reads LQKENI. This CDR3 has 15 residues. This clone was recorded once. Its cognate antigen is unknown. Deep was the level used in running the assay. Sequencing was performed with immunoSEQ multiplex PCR; in TCRdb, only in-frame clones are kept and a portion is missing. The sample comprises 2 million to 2.5 million clones, over 85% of which are singletons, and about 0.13% rests with the top ten. Study results and caveats: Blood was the sole source, and tissue repertoires probably differ. Clonotypes that were shared across four donors made up around 5% of naive CD4 clonotypes. Among the subsets, naive ones generally showed larger estimated richness than memory ones.

The genes are TRBV18 and TRBJ1-1; D is undetermined. Sequencing input: naive CD4+ T cells sorted from blood. Subset here: CD45RA+ positively selected. This TCR was recovered from a man in his late teens or twenties in good health. This CDR3 reads CASSPLETSDTEAFF. In nucleotides, the CDR3 is TGTGCCAGCTCACCATTAGAGACAAGTGACACTGAAGCTTTCTTT.